This record looks at one T cell receptor beta chain sequence and its context. Its antigen is currently unknown. The sample originates from a study of vaccination and CD4 T cells after COVID-19. The sample's treatment: roughly 11-day PBMC culture with coronavirus spike peptide pools or control peptides (ViraFEST assay). Fresh replacement IL-2 medium substituted for half the medium on days 3 and 7. Scientists ran DNA taken from cultured CD4+ T cells through the Oncomine TCR Beta short-read assay for sequencing. One entry per CDR3 protein results from TCRdb running MiXCR on the PCR reads. The sample holds about 17,000 distinct CDR3 sequences, around 28% seen once. CDR1 and CDR2 from the germline V gene are SGHRS and YFSETQ. The V end lost 1 base, the J end lost 3 bases, and 19 bases lay between the germline ends. There are 17 residues in the CDR3.

The sequence derives from a human donor with COVID-19. V is TRBV5-1 and J is TRBJ1-1; D is possibly TRBD1 (5 bases). Sequenced material: cultured CD4+ T cells from blood. CDR3 DNA sequence: TGCGCCAGCAGCTTGAGACAGAATCCACCTTGGGACACTGAAGCTTTCTTT. Its protein product is CASSLRQNPPWDTEAFF. Based on the CDR3 plus reference TRBV5-1 and TRBJ1-1, the full variable domain is KAGVTQTPRYLIKTRGQQVTLSCSPISGHRSVSWYQQTPGQGLQFLFEYFSETQRNKGNFPGRFSGRQFSNSRSEMNVSTLELGDSALYLCASSLRQNPPWDTEAFFGQGTRLTVV.